These 25 T cell receptor beta chains came from one sample sequenced in a study of OX40 agonist ivuxolimab in advanced cancers. Generated by immunoSEQ multiplex PCR, the TCRdb table keeps only in-frame clones and is missing some. This repertoire shows more than 80,000 clones, roughly 85% found once; its top ten account for approximately 1.5%. The sequenced sample was CD4+ or CD8+ T cells sorted from blood, obtained in a trial of the OX40 agonist ivuxolimab. These receptors all stem from an adult with an advanced solid tumor such as melanoma, head and neck, liver or kidney cancer.

This chain links TRBV18 with TRBJ2-5, with 10 bases lining up with TRBD1. In germline, CDR1 is KGHSH, CDR2 LQKENI. The CDR3 is 15 residues long. With 3 bases clipped from V and 3 bases from J, the junction kept 4 bases outside the gene matches. DNA of the CDR3: TGTGCCAGCTCACCCGGGACAGGGGCTGAAGAGACCCAGTACTTC. Its protein product is CASSPGTGAEETQYF.

The rearrangement links TRBV10-3 to TRBJ2-1; TRBD1 matches 9 bases. V lost 5 bases and J lost 9; bases outside the gene matches: 11. The V gene's germline CDR1 is ENHRY and CDR2 SYGVKD. The CDR3 runs 15 residues. The CDR3 nucleotides are TGTGCCATCAGTCTACAGGGGGCTGTTCTCTCTGAGCAGTTCTTC. Translated, it gives CAISLQGAVLSEQFF.

DNA of the CDR3: TGTGCCAGCAGCTTAGCCGGGACAGGTTTCGGGGAGCTGTTTTTT. Amino acids: CASSLAGTGFGELFF. The chain has TRBV7-3 and TRBJ2-2; 8 bases map to TRBD1. The ends lost 2 bases at V and 7 bases at J; junction bases unmatched: 6. In germline, CDR1 is SGHTA, CDR2 FQGTGA. This CDR3 has 15 amino acids. Variable domain in full (rest from reference TRBV7-3 and TRBJ2-2): GAGVSQTPSNKVTEKGKYVELRCDPISGHTALYWYRQSLGQGPEFLIYFQGTGAADDSGLPNDRFFAVRPEGSVSTLKIQRTERGDSAVYLCASSLAGTGFGELFFGEGSRLTVL.

The chain uses TRBV4-2 and TRBJ2-7, with D maybe TRBD1 (6 bases). CDR3 length: 15 amino acids. V lost 5 bases and J lost 2, with 16 bases in between. Germline lookup yields CDR1 LGHNA and CDR2 YNFKEQ. The CDR3 here is CASSSGTQTTYEQYF. CDR3 in DNA: TGTGCCAGCAGCTCCGGGACACAAACAACCTACGAGCAGTACTTC.

The chain has TRBV28 and TRBJ1-5; D is undetermined. CDR3 length equals 13 residues. Germline CDR1 and CDR2: MDHEN and SYDVKM. The V end was cut by 3 bases, the J end by 0 bases, with 3 bases between. CDR3 sequence reads: CASSFSSNQPQHF. CDR3 in DNA: TGTGCCAGCAGTTTCAGTAGCAATCAGCCCCAGCATTTT.

J is TRBJ2-7 and V is TRBV5-4; the match to TRBD2 covers 7 bases. Germline V CDR1 and CDR2: SGHNT, YYREEE (reference sequence). V lost 4 bases and J lost 2; bases outside the gene matches: 6. This CDR3 has 14 residues. The CDR3 DNA sequence: TGTGCCAGCAGCGGAGGGACTACAACCTACGAGCAGTACTTC. Its protein product is CASSGGTTTYEQYF.

The gene calls are TRBV28 and TRBJ1-5; TRBD1 matches 7 bases. The CDR3 loop spans 18 amino acids. J was trimmed by 1 base and V by 2 bases; bases with no gene match: 11. Germline V gene lookup returns CDR1 MDHEN and CDR2 SYDVKM. The CDR3 loop is CASSLSRGSVPSNQPQHF. CDR3 DNA: TGTGCCAGCAGTTTAAGCAGGGGGTCCGTCCCCAGCAATCAGCCCCAGCATTTT.

V gene TRBV10-3 combines with J gene TRBJ1-5; D gene uncertain. The CDR3 runs 15 residues. Germline V CDR1 and CDR2: ENHRY, SYGVKD. V dropped 4 bases and J dropped 2 bases, with 12 bases sitting between them. CDR3 in amino acids: CAISGNGVGNQPQHF. The CDR3 nucleotides read TGTGCCATCAGTGGTAATGGGGTTGGCAATCAGCCCCAGCATTTT.

V usage is TRBV7-9 and J usage is TRBJ1-2, with D possibly being TRBD1 (6 bases). V shed 4 bases and J shed 8 bases, with 11 bases lying between them. Looked up from germline, CDR1 is SEHNR and CDR2 is FQNEAQ (reference sequence). The CDR3 has 12 amino acids. As DNA, the CDR3 is TGTGCCAGCAGCTCAGGACAGACCGGCTACACCTTC. Translated, it gives CASSSGQTGYTF.

DNA of the CDR3: TGTGCCAGCAGCCTACTCCAGGGTGCCGGTTCACCCCTCCACTTT. Its protein product is CASSLLQGAGSPLHF. The V call is TRBV7-9, the J call TRBJ1-6; perhaps TRBD1 as D (5 bases). The CDR3 totals 15 residues. V lost 5 bases to trimming and J lost 9 bases, with 17 bases between them. CDR1 is SEHNR and CDR2 is FQNEAQ in the germline V gene (reference sequence).

A few counts support this clone. V and J are TRBV28 and TRBJ1-4; D remains ambiguous. V was cut by 5 bases and J by 8 bases, with 12 bases left in between. The CDR3 has 13 residues. Germline V gene lookup returns CDR1 MDHEN and CDR2 SYDVKM. The CDR3 region has the DNA TGTGCCAGCAGTGGCCCACCGGGGGAAAAACTGTTTTTT. This codes for CASSGPPGEKLFF.

The chain is built from TRBV5-5 and TRBJ2-5, with D uncertain. Germline loops: CDR1 SGHKS, CDR2 YYEKEE (reference sequence). CDR3 size: 13 residues. V lost 4 bases and J lost 0, with 7 bases in between. CDR3 in amino acids: CASSPAYQETQYF. The DNA for the CDR3 is TGTGCCAGCAGCCCCGCGTACCAAGAGACCCAGTACTTC.

In DNA, the CDR3 is TGTGCCAGCAGCTTGAGCAGGAACACTGAAGCTTTCTTT. It translates to CASSLSRNTEAFF. V gene TRBV5-4 combines with J gene TRBJ1-1, with D hard to call. V lost 1 base and J 1 base, leaving 5 bases between the germline ends. The CDR3 contains 13 residues. CDR1 and CDR2 from the germline V gene are SGHNT and YYREEE (reference sequence).

This clone appeared a single time. The rearrangement links TRBV7-6 to TRBJ1-2, with a possible D match to TRBD1 (5 bases). The V gene's germline CDR1 is SGHVS and CDR2 FNYEAQ. The CDR3 has 14 residues. The germline V and J ends were trimmed by 1 base and 7 bases, with 13 bases remaining between them. For the CDR3, the DNA is TGTGCCAGCAGCTTAGTTGCAGGGACTTCTGGCTACACCTTC. Translating it yields CASSLVAGTSGYTF.

The chain is built from TRBV6-5 and TRBJ2-7, with no clear D. The V end was cut by 0 bases, the J end by 1 base, with 10 bases between. The germline V gene has CDR1 MNHEY and CDR2 SVGAGI. CDR3 length: 15 residues. The CDR3 DNA sequence: TGTGCCAGCAGTTACTCTCGTAAGCATTCCTACGAGCAGTACTTC. Residues: CASSYSRKHSYEQYF.

The chain is built from TRBV5-1 and TRBJ2-1; 14 bases are shared with TRBD2. The CDR3 has 19 residues. The trim removed 4 bases at V and 0 bases at J, leaving 9 bases unmatched. From germline, CDR1 is SGHRS and CDR2 YFSETQ. DNA of the CDR3: TGCGCCAGCAGCCCACCGGGACTAGCGGGGGCGAGCTCCTACAATGAGCAGTTCTTC. Protein product: CASSPPGLAGASSYNEQFF.

J is TRBJ2-3 and V is TRBV11-2; no firm D call. Trimming took off 2 bases at V and 0 bases at J, with 6 bases between the two ends. There are 14 residues in the CDR3. The germline V gene encodes CDR1 SGHAT and CDR2 FQNNGV. In DNA, the CDR3 is TGTGCCAGCAGCTTATTAGGAAGCACAGATACGCAGTATTTT. Translated, it gives CASSLLGSTDTQYF.

V and J are TRBV25-1 and TRBJ1-5; D remains ambiguous. The ends were cut back, 4 bases at V and 7 bases at J, with 2 bases in the middle. The CDR3 has 10 amino acids. Looked up from germline, CDR1 is MGHDK and CDR2 is SYGVNS. The CDR3 sequence: CASSAQPQHF. The CDR3, as DNA: TGTGCCAGCAGTGCACAGCCCCAGCATTTT.

The V call is TRBV29-1, the J call TRBJ2-2; D tentatively fits TRBD1 or TRBD2 (6 bases each). Germline CDR1 reads SQVTM; CDR2 reads ANQGSEA. This CDR3 is built from 12 residues. In DNA, the CDR3 is TGCACCGCGGGACAGAACACCGGGGAGCTGTTTTTT. This translates into CTAGQNTGELFF.

CDR3 coding DNA: TGTGCCAGCCGGACGGACAGGGACAATGAGCAGTTCTTC. As protein: CASRTDRDNEQFF. The rearrangement links TRBV11-2 to TRBJ2-1, with TRBD1 matching over 8 bases. Looked up from germline, CDR1 is SGHAT and CDR2 is FQNNGV. V lost 8 bases, J lost 5 bases, and 5 bases stayed unmatched. CDR3 length: 13 residues.

The rearrangement joins TRBV7-2 to TRBJ2-4; D may correspond to TRBD1 or TRBD2 (5 bases each). Germline V gives CDR1 SGHTA, CDR2 FQGNSA. The length of the CDR3 is 14 residues. V lost 8 bases and J lost 3, with 14 bases in between. CDR3 sequence: CASGPNGGKNIQYF. CDR3 in DNA: TGTGCCAGCGGTCCCAATGGGGGCAAAAACATTCAGTACTTC.

V and J are TRBV6-1 and TRBJ1-1, with D uncertain. The V end was cut by 4 bases, the J end by 1 base, with 10 bases between. The CDR3 loop spans 14 amino acids. The germline V gene encodes CDR1 MNHNS and CDR2 SASEGT. The CDR3 reads CASSVEGQNTEAFF. In DNA form, the CDR3 reads TGTGCCAGCAGTGTGGAAGGCCAGAACACTGAAGCTTTCTTT.

CDR3 amino acids: CASSLLGSYNEQFF. CDR3 nucleotides: TGTGCCAGCAGCTTGTTAGGCTCCTACAATGAGCAGTTCTTC. The chain is built from TRBV5-6 and TRBJ2-1, with D unresolved. Germline V gene sequence: CDR1 SGHDT, CDR2 YYEEEE. The CDR3 runs 14 residues. The ends were cut back, 1 base at V and 0 bases at J, with 5 bases in the middle.

The DNA for the CDR3 is TGTGCCAGCAGCTCCACAGGGGGCGCGGGCGCTGAAGCTTTCTTT. Translating gives CASSSTGGAGAEAFF. V gene TRBV5-4 combines with J gene TRBJ1-1, with 9 bases that match TRBD1. The CDR3 length is 15 residues. The V segment lost 3 bases and the J segment 6 bases; nucleotides outside the gene matches: 9. CDR1 is SGHNT, CDR2 YYREEE, per germline (reference sequence).

The rearrangement links TRBV7-9 to TRBJ2-5; possibly TRBD2 for D (5 bases). The CDR3 totals 13 residues. Germline V lookup: CDR1 SEHNR, CDR2 FQNEAQ (reference sequence). The V and J ends lost 2 bases and 3 bases respectively, with 7 bases between them. The CDR3 loop reads CASSLSGKETQYF. CDR3 coding DNA: TGTGCCAGCAGCTTATCGGGGAAAGAGACCCAGTACTTC.